Following are 16 T cell receptor beta chains from one sample sequenced in a study of blood T cells in healthy people across ages. Using a J-beta primer mix together with a sample-barcoded 5' primer, a second PCR was run for roughly 6 to 12 cycles. Via MiXCR, TCRdb re-called the 5' RACE reads, giving one row per CDR3 protein. The repertoire includes hundreds of thousands of distinct CDR3 sequences, around 48% of them detected once, and 13% sits in the top ten. What was sequenced was blood. The receptors come from a man in his thirties or forties in good health.

This clonotype was detected only a few times. V and J are TRBV28 and TRBJ2-7; 9 bases are a match to TRBD2. CDR3 length: 15 residues. The V segment lost 6 bases and the J segment 0 bases; nucleotides outside the gene matches: 6. The germline gives CDR1 MDHEN, CDR2 SYDVKM. The CDR3 protein is CASSGTSLRSYEQYF. The CDR3 DNA follows: TGTGCCAGCAGCGGGACTAGCCTACGCTCCTACGAGCAGTACTTC.

This chain connects TRBV6-5 to TRBJ2-1, with 9 bases matching TRBD2. The CDR3 consists of 15 residues. Germline V gives CDR1 MNHEY, CDR2 SVGAGI. Trimming took 5 bases from V and 4 from J; bases not matched to a gene: 6. CDR3 loop: CASSVSGGEYNEQFF. For the CDR3, the DNA is TGTGCCAGCAGTGTTAGCGGGGGAGAATACAATGAGCAGTTCTTC.

This clonotype was found many times. V and J are TRBV27 and TRBJ2-1; TRBD2 matches at 9 bases. V lost 8 bases, J lost 7 bases, and 9 bases stayed unmatched. Germline CDR1 and CDR2: MNHEY and SMNVEV (reference sequence). The CDR3 length is 14 residues. CDR3 sequence: CASAWGGGGNEQFF. CDR3 coding DNA: TGTGCCAGCGCCTGGGGCGGGGGGGGAAATGAGCAGTTCTTC.

V gene TRBV20-1 combines with J gene TRBJ2-1; 11 nucleotides align to TRBD2. J was trimmed by 8 bases and V by 1 base; bases with no gene match: 4. Looked up from germline, CDR1 is DFQATT and CDR2 is SNEGSKA (reference sequence). The CDR3 spans 14 residues. The CDR3 nucleotides are TGCAGTGCTAGAGTGGCTAGCGGGGGGCATGAGCAGTTCTTC. Encoded protein: CSARVASGGHEQFF.

This chain joins TRBV3-1 and TRBJ2-7, with 9 bases that match TRBD1. J was trimmed by 7 bases and V by 3 bases; bases with no gene match: 13. There are 16 residues in the CDR3. Looked up from germline, CDR1 is LGHDT and CDR2 is YNNKEL (reference sequence). CDR3 bases: TGTGCCAGCAGCCACGTATCCGGGACAGGGCGGGCTGAGCAGTACTTC. Encoded protein: CASSHVSGTGRAEQYF.

V is TRBV3-1 and J is TRBJ2-7; 10 nucleotides agree with TRBD2. The J segment lost 7 bases and the V segment lost 6 bases, leaving 21 bases of the junction unmatched. The CDR3 consists of 18 residues. The germline V gene has CDR1 LGHDT and CDR2 YNNKEL (reference sequence). The CDR3 sequence: CASRADSLGLARNDEQYF. CDR3 sequence (DNA): TGTGCCAGCAGAGCGGACTCCTTGGGACTAGCGAGGAACGATGAGCAGTACTTC.

The rearrangement uses TRBV7-2 and TRBJ2-3; D possibly matches TRBD1 or TRBD2 (5 bases each). V lost 6 bases and J lost 1, with 11 bases in between. Germline CDR1 and CDR2: SGHTA and FQGNSA. The CDR3 totals 14 residues. The CDR3 DNA sequence: TGTGCCAGCAGTTGGGGGTCCCGCACAGATACGCAGTATTTT. Amino acids: CASSWGSRTDTQYF.

V and J are TRBV29-1 and TRBJ2-5, with 7 bases identical to TRBD1. The DNA end favors TRBJ2-7, so the J call may be wrong. Per the germline V gene, CDR1 is SQVTM and CDR2 is ANQGSEA. CDR3 length: 13 residues. CDR3 sequence: CSVEDPTGFEQYF. The CDR3 DNA reads TGCAGCGTTGAAGACCCGACAGGGTTCGAGCAGTACTTC.

V usage is TRBV20-1 and J usage is TRBJ1-2; D is undetermined. From germline, CDR1 is DFQATT and CDR2 SNEGSKA (reference sequence). The CDR3 length is 10 residues. V lost 3 bases to trimming and J lost 6 bases, with 5 bases between them. CDR3: CSASGNGYTF. The DNA of the CDR3 is TGCAGTGCTAGTGGAAATGGCTACACCTTC.

The CDR3 DNA follows: TGTGCCAGCAGTGCGCTAGCGGGGGGTGAGCAGTTCTTC. Its protein is CASSALAGGEQFF. The chain employs TRBV6-2 or TRBV6-3 and TRBJ2-1; 11 nucleotides line up with TRBD2. This CDR3 region has 13 residues. The J segment lost 9 bases and the V segment lost 5 bases, leaving 3 bases of the junction unmatched. Per the germline V gene, CDR1 is MNHEY and CDR2 is SVGEGT.

The rearrangement uses TRBV20-1 and TRBJ2-7; 10 positions agree with TRBD2. The V gene's germline CDR1 is DFQATT and CDR2 SNEGSKA (reference sequence). This CDR3 comprises 15 residues. V was clipped by 3 bases and J by 5 bases; unmatched bases: 10. The CDR3 region has the DNA TGCAGTGCTAGCTCTAGCGGGGGTGGATCCCACGAGCAGTACTTC. Translation: CSASSSGGGSHEQYF.

About this clonotype itself: At one end, the junction sequence differs from germline, possibly due to a read error. The chain is built from TRBV7-2 and TRBJ1-1, with 8 positions matching TRBD1. Germline loops: CDR1 SGHTA, CDR2 FQGNSA. The CDR3 has 14 amino acids. The CDR3 coding sequence is TGTGCCAGCAGACAGGACAGGGCCCACACTGAGGCTTTCTTT. It codes for CASRQDRAHTEAFF.

The CDR3 DNA follows: TGTGCCTGGAGTACGCCGGGACCAAAAGGGCATGAGCAGTTCTTC. Its translation: CAWSTPGPKGHEQFF. The chain links TRBV30 to TRBJ2-1; D possibly matches TRBD1 or TRBD2 (5 bases each). The V end was cut by 2 bases, the J end by 8 bases, with 19 bases between. This CDR3 has 15 residues. Germline V CDR1 and CDR2: GTSNPN, SVGIG (reference sequence).

This chain links TRBV5-6 with TRBJ1-5; D not certain. The V gene's germline CDR1 is SGHDT and CDR2 YYEEEE. The CDR3 covers 14 residues. The ends were cut back, 0 bases at V and 3 bases at J, with 7 bases in the middle. The CDR3 protein is CASSLVRSNQPQHF. The CDR3 DNA follows: TGTGCCAGCAGCTTGGTACGGTCCAATCAGCCCCAGCATTTT.

This clonotype turned up a few times. The rearrangement links TRBV4-3 to TRBJ2-1, with a tentative D call TRBD1 (6 bases). Germline V gives CDR1 LGHNA, CDR2 YSLEER. V lost 3 bases and J 7 bases, leaving 10 bases between the germline ends. This CDR3 is built from 13 residues. The CDR3 DNA reads as TGCGCCAGCAGCCAGACAAGGGGGAATGAGCAGTTCTTC. It codes for CASSQTRGNEQFF.

V and J are TRBV5-6 and TRBJ1-4; the D gene is possibly TRBD1 (5 bases). Per germline, CDR1 SGHDT and CDR2 YYEEEE. There are 15 residues in the CDR3. V lost 0 bases and J 7 bases, leaving 13 bases between the germline ends. The CDR3 reads CASSLDGTAGEKLFF. DNA for the CDR3: TGTGCCAGCAGCTTGGATGGGACCGCAGGTGAAAAACTGTTTTTT.